This T cell receptor beta chain comes out of a study of blood T cells in healthy people across ages. Study-level points and caveats: More naive CD4+ cells and higher diversity were found in long-lived than in aged donors. Per million T cells, the diversity of TCR beta decreased roughly linearly as age advanced.

Concerning this clonotype: Its antigen is not identified.

Between the trimmed V and J ends, which lost 8 bases and 6 bases, there was a span of 16 bases. The CDR3 runs 13 residues. Germline CDR1 is ENHRY and CDR2 is SYGVKD. Combining a sample-barcoded 5' primer with a J-beta primer mix, a second PCR ran for roughly 7 to 12 cycles. TCRdb independently ran MiXCR on the 5' RACE reads; one entry per CDR3 protein. The repertoire has hundreds of thousands of distinct CDR3 sequences, more than 55% of them found once; the top ten carry about 26%. The rearrangement uses TRBV10-3 and TRBJ1-1; D perhaps matches TRBD1 (6 bases). What was sequenced was blood. The receptor was derived from a man between 40 and 49 years old in good health. The CDR3 bases are TGTGCCATCCACTCAACAGGGTGGGCTGAAGCTTTCTTT. It codes for CAIHSTGWAEAFF.